This record covers a single TCR beta chain. The target antigen is unknown. Reverse transcription of roughly 0.5 to 1 ug RNA used random hexamers. Using its own MiXCR run on the immunoSEQ multiplex PCR reads, TCRdb lists one record per CDR3 protein. The data show tens of thousands of distinct CDR3 sequences, with 80% to 95% seen just once and around 0.4% held by the top ten. High-throughput TCR beta sequencing covered peripheral CD8+ and CD4+ T cells. Controls were healthy donors chosen to match patients in age and sex. The CD8+ and CD4+ T cells were isolated magnetically using a negative isolation approach, whereas the TEMRA cells were enriched by FACS. Trimming shortened V by 7 bases and J by 3 bases, and 16 bases separated the two germline ends. The CDR3 is 15 residues long. Germline CDR1 is SNHLY and CDR2 is FYNNEI. The data derive from a study of CD8 T cells in Susac syndrome. Study outcomes and limitations: The study conceded that its TCR sequencing and HLA analysis involved relatively few individuals.

This chain connects TRBV2 to TRBJ2-1; D possibly corresponds to TRBD1 (6 bases). Input material: CD8+ T cells from PBMCs. The sequence was obtained from a human donor in good health. The CDR3 is CASILAGAGYNEQFF. The DNA for the CDR3 is TGTGCCAGCATTCTAGCAGGGGCGGGCTACAATGAGCAGTTCTTC.